The clone carrying this T cell receptor (beta chain) has at least ten counts. No antigen is known for it. Germline V gene data show CDR1 as SGHTA and CDR2 as FQGNSA. CDR3 size: 16 residues. V was clipped by 5 bases and J by 6 bases; unmatched bases: 7. The sample comes from a study of Graves' ophthalmopathy and Graves' hyperthyroidism. Study-level points and caveats: Prediction of ophthalmopathy progression reached approximately 64% sensitivity and approximately 74% specificity. Detected in blood as well were most expanded thyroid clonotypes with frequency above 0.001.

CDR3 regions of TCR beta were amplified from RNA transcripts. First-round RT-PCR employed HTBI primers, with a second-round multiplex PCR after it. MiXCR was run by TCRdb on the multiplex PCR reads, yielding one entry per CDR3 protein. Of hundreds of thousands of distinct CDR3 sequences listed, roughly 21% were seen once; the top ten hold roughly 3%. This TCR was sampled from a young woman with stable Graves' hyperthyroidism. Sample: peripheral blood. The chain carries TRBV7-2 and TRBJ2-2, with TRBD2 matching over 12 bases. The CDR3 spells CASSIRLAGEAGELFF. CDR3 coding DNA: TGTGCCAGCAGCATCCGACTAGCGGGAGAGGCCGGGGAGCTGTTTTTT.